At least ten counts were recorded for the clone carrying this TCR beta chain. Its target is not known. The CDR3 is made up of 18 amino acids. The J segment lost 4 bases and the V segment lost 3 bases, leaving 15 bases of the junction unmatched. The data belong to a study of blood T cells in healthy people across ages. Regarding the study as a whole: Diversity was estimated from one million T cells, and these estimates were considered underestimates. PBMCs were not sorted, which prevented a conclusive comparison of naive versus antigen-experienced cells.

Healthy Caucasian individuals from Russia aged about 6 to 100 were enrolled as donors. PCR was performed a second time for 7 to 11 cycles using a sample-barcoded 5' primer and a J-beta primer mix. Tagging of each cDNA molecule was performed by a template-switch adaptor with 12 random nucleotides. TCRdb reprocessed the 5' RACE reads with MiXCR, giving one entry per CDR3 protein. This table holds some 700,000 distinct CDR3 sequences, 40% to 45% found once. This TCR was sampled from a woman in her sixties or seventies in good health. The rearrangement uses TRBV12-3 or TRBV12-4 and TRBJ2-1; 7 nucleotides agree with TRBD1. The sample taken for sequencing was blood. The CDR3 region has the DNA TGTGCCAGCAGTTTGGGGTACAGGGGTGGCCTTCAATACAATGAGCAGTTCTTC. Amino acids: CASSLGYRGGLQYNEQFF.